This T cell receptor beta chain was sequenced in a study of T cells in Graves' hyperthyroidism and ophthalmopathy. Across the study: Peripheral blood sampling occurred at initial diagnosis, before any treatment.

Any patient presenting with uncontrolled infection, other autoimmune disease, pregnancy or lactation was left out. Diagnosis rested on symptoms, serum thyroxine and TRAb, thyroid ultrasound, and orbital computed tomography. There are 15 residues in the CDR3. Trimming took 1 base from V and 1 from J, leaving 10 bases between them. The germline CDR1 and CDR2 sequences are MNHEY and SVGEGT. This clonotype was detected many times. RNA transcripts gave rise to amplified TCR beta CDR3 regions. During a first-round RT-PCR of the TCR CDR3, the HTBI primer set was used. TCRdb re-analysed the multiplex PCR reads in MiXCR, keeping a single row per CDR3 protein. The sample consists of about half a million distinct CDR3 sequences, approximately 25% of them appearing once.

The TCR comes from a woman younger than 45 with Graves' ophthalmopathy. Sample: blood. The J gene is TRBJ1-1, the V gene TRBV6-2 or TRBV6-3; possibly TRBD1 for D (6 bases). This CDR3 reads CASSYYTTGNTEAFF. The CDR3 DNA reads TGTGCCAGCAGTTACTATACGACAGGGAACACTGAAGCTTTCTTT.